This entry lists 7 T cell receptor beta chains sequenced from one sample in a study of T cell changes during pregnancy in multiple sclerosis. The table came from immunoSEQ multiplex PCR; TCRdb's copy has only in-frame clones and leaves some out. Among 65,000 to 85,000 clones listed, around 92% were seen once. The sequenced sample was peripheral blood, obtained after pregnancy. Receptor source: a female donor with multiple sclerosis, enrolled in a pregnancy study.

The chain carries TRBV2 and TRBJ1-1, with TRBD1 as a possible D gene (5 bases). V was cut by 7 bases and J by 3 bases, with 24 bases left in between. This CDR3 has 17 amino acids. Germline V gives CDR1 SNHLY, CDR2 FYNNEI. The CDR3 nucleotides read TGTGCCAGCACAAGGGACGGAGGCGTGGGGGGGTACACTGAAGCTTTCTTT. Translated, it gives CASTRDGGVGGYTEAFF.

This clone came up once. The chain uses TRBV29-1 and TRBJ2-3, with TRBD1 matching 7 bases. After removal of 7 bases from V and 0 bases from J, the junction contained 7 bases not matched to a gene. Germline V gene lookup returns CDR1 SQVTM and CDR2 ANQGSEA. This CDR3 is built from 14 residues. CDR3 DNA sequence: TGCAGCGCCCGAAGGGGGCTAAGCACAGATACGCAGTATTTT. Protein product: CSARRGLSTDTQYF.

The V call is TRBV7-2, the J call TRBJ2-3, with TRBD2 matching over 12 bases. Looked up from germline, CDR1 is SGHTA and CDR2 is FQGNSA. The V segment lost 6 bases and the J segment 0 bases; nucleotides outside the gene matches: 10. The CDR3 length is 18 residues. The CDR3, as DNA: TGTGCCAGCAGTTCCGGACTAGCGGGAACTTTAAGCACAGATACGCAGTATTTT. Encoded protein: CASSSGLAGTLSTDTQYF.

This clone has a single count. The chain employs TRBV28 and TRBJ2-1; TRBD2 agrees at 8 bases. The length of the CDR3 is 14 residues. Trimming cost V 2 bases and J 9 bases; bases outside gene matches: 6. Germline CDR1 and CDR2: MDHEN and SYDVKM. The CDR3 sequence: CASSLISGEGEQFF. The CDR3 region has the DNA TGTGCCAGCAGTTTAATTAGCGGGGAGGGTGAGCAGTTCTTC.

This clone showed up just a few times. The V gene is TRBV4-1, the J gene TRBJ2-1; tentative D call: TRBD2 (5 bases). This CDR3 has 12 residues. Trimming pared 5 bases from V and 7 bases from J, leaving 9 bases between. Germline CDR1 and CDR2: MGHRA and YSYEKL. The DNA for the CDR3 is TGCGCCAGCAGCGGGAGCACGAATGAGCAGTTCTTC. The encoded protein is CASSGSTNEQFF.

The V call is TRBV5-4, the J call TRBJ2-2, with 8 bases fitting TRBD2. CDR1 is SGHNT, CDR2 YYREEE, per germline (reference sequence). CDR3 length equals 15 residues. The V segment lost 4 bases and the J segment 5 bases; nucleotides outside the gene matches: 7. The CDR3 is CASSPGKRETGELFF. The CDR3 coding sequence is TGTGCCAGCAGCCCAGGGAAGCGGGAGACCGGGGAGCTGTTTTTT.

Only one count was recorded for this clone. The CDR3 DNA reads TGTGCCAGCAGTGAGACAAGCGGGAGTATTCTCTGGGGCAATGAGCAGTTCTTC. It translates to CASSETSGSILWGNEQFF. This chain joins TRBV6-1 and TRBJ2-1; 8 bases fit TRBD2. This CDR3 is built from 18 residues. Germline loops: CDR1 MNHNS, CDR2 SASEGT. The V gene end was trimmed by 3 bases and the J gene end by 6 bases; junction bases not matched to a gene: 16.